These 21 T cell receptor beta chains came from one sample sequenced in a study of blood T cell repertoires in COVID-19. Sequenced by immunoSEQ multiplex PCR; TCRdb stores in-frame clones only, minus some. The sample lists more than 85,000 clones, about 88% seen once, with 2.9% in the top ten. Sequences were obtained from peripheral blood. Source of these receptors: a woman older than 75 with acute or convalescent COVID-19.

This clone was observed a handful of times. The genes are TRBV27 and TRBJ2-2, with 10 positions matching TRBD1. CDR1 and CDR2 from the germline V gene are MNHEY and SMNVEV (reference sequence). The CDR3 is 18 amino acids. J lost 3 bases, V lost 5 bases, and 12 bases had no gene match. Written as DNA, the CDR3 is TGTGCCAGCAGTCGCCCCGGGACAGGGGAAAAGTACACCGGGGAGCTGTTTTTT. It is translated as CASSRPGTGEKYTGELFF.

CDR3 DNA: TGTGCCAGCAGTTTTACCCCGACTTCCGAGCAGTACTTC. Its protein is CASSFTPTSEQYF. The V gene is TRBV27, the J gene TRBJ2-7; D is uncertain. Trimming pared 3 bases from V and 6 bases from J, leaving 12 bases between. Germline V CDR1 and CDR2: MNHEY, SMNVEV (reference sequence). The CDR3 contains 13 residues.

This clone was observed a few times. DNA for the CDR3: TGTGCCAGTAGTATCGCGGGGCAGGGTTTCTACGAGCAGTACTTC. Its translation is CASSIAGQGFYEQYF. V and J are TRBV19 and TRBJ2-7; tentatively, D is TRBD2 (6 bases). Per germline, CDR1 LNHDA and CDR2 SQIVND (reference sequence). The V end lost 3 bases, the J end lost 3 bases, and 15 bases lay between the germline ends. This CDR3 spans 15 amino acids. Filled out from reference TRBV19 and TRBJ2-7, the complete variable domain reads DGGITQSPKYLFRKEGQNVTLSCEQNLNHDAMYWYRQDPGQGLRLIYYSQIVNDFQKGDIAEGYSVSREKKESFPLTVTSAQKNPTAFYLCASSIAGQGFYEQYFGPGTRLTVT.

V gene TRBV15 combines with J gene TRBJ2-1, with TRBD1 as a possible D gene (5 bases). V was trimmed by 3 bases and J by 7 bases, leaving 19 bases between them. CDR1 and CDR2 (germline): LNHNV, YYDKDF (reference sequence). The CDR3 runs to 16 residues. Written as DNA, the CDR3 is TGTGCCACCAGCAGGGACCTGGGGCTAGAAAGTAATGAGCAGTTCTTC. Translation: CATSRDLGLESNEQFF.

This sequence joins TRBV5-8 and TRBJ2-5; 11 nucleotides agree with TRBD2. Germline V gives CDR1 SGHTS, CDR2 YDEGEE. Unmatched junction bases numbered 3, after V lost 4 bases and J lost 4 bases. CDR3 length: 14 residues. CDR3 sequence reads: CASSRGTSGETQYF. As DNA, the CDR3 is TGTGCCAGCAGCAGAGGGACTAGCGGAGAGACCCAGTACTTC.

The chain is built from TRBV27 and TRBJ1-6, with 8 bases identical to TRBD1. This CDR3 is built from 14 residues. The germline V gene encodes CDR1 MNHEY and CDR2 SMNVEV (reference sequence). Trimming removed 7 bases from V and 7 bases from J; junction bases left unmatched: 6. The CDR3 reads CASTWDRRNSPLHF. The CDR3 region has the DNA TGTGCCAGCACCTGGGACAGGAGAAATTCACCCCTCCACTTT.

This clone has only one observation. The rearrangement joins TRBV18 to TRBJ1-1, with 9 bases that match TRBD1. CDR3 length: 12 amino acids. V was pared by 3 bases and J by 8 bases, with 1 base of the junction left unmatched. Germline V gene data show CDR1 as KGHSH and CDR2 as LQKENI. Here the CDR3 DNA reads TGTGCCAGCTCACCCGGGACAGGGGAAGCTTTCTTT. Translated: CASSPGTGEAFF.

The chain joins TRBV6-5 to TRBJ2-2; 9 positions agree with TRBD2. The CDR3 loop spans 15 amino acids. V was pared by 4 bases and J by 1 base, with 1 base of the junction left unmatched. The germline V gene encodes CDR1 MNHEY and CDR2 SVGAGI. The CDR3 sequence is CASSLLAGNTGELFF. Written as DNA, the CDR3 is TGTGCCAGCAGTTTACTAGCGGGGAACACCGGGGAGCTGTTTTTT.

V usage is TRBV1 and J usage is TRBJ2-1; whether TRBD2, the table's D call, matches the DNA was not checked. TRBV1 is assigned pseudogene status. The CDR3 runs 17 residues. For the CDR3, the DNA is TGCACCAGCAGCCAGGGACTAGCGGGGGAATCCTACAATGAGCAGTTCTTC. It yields the protein CTSSQGLAGESYNEQFF.

The gene calls are TRBV4-2 and TRBJ2-7, with 7 bases aligning to TRBD2. Germline V gene lookup returns CDR1 LGHNA and CDR2 YNFKEQ. This CDR3 contains 13 residues. V was pared by 1 base and J by 7 bases, with 4 bases of the junction left unmatched. The CDR3 nucleotides read TGTGCCAGCAGCCAAGTCGCGGGAGTTGAGCAGTACTTC. Its protein product is CASSQVAGVEQYF.

The DNA for the CDR3 is TGTGCCAGCAGCGTAGGTCCGGTTATGAACACTGAAGCTTTCTTT. Its protein is CASSVGPVMNTEAFF. This chain joins TRBV9 and TRBJ1-1; no firm D call. CDR1 is SGDLS and CDR2 is YYNGEE in the germline V gene. This CDR3 contains 15 residues. Deletions cut 0 bases from V and 0 bases from J, with 9 bases between.

The V and J genes are TRBV19 and TRBJ1-1, with a possible D match to TRBD1 (5 bases). CDR3 length: 11 amino acids. Germline values: CDR1 LNHDA, CDR2 SQIVND (reference sequence). V gave up 3 bases and J gave up 7 bases, with 6 bases separating them. CDR3 in amino acids: CASSITGEAFF. The CDR3 region has the DNA TGTGCCAGTAGTATTACAGGTGAAGCTTTCTTT.

The CDR3 DNA follows: TGTGCCAGCAGTTGGGGACAGCCAGCTAACTATGGCTACACCTTC. Protein: CASSWGQPANYGYTF. V is TRBV27 and J is TRBJ1-2, with 7 bases that match TRBD1. The germline V gene encodes CDR1 MNHEY and CDR2 SMNVEV (reference sequence). V was clipped by 4 bases and J by 0 bases; unmatched bases: 5. This CDR3 has 15 residues.

The V and J genes are TRBV5-4 and TRBJ2-1, with D perhaps matching TRBD2 (5 bases). Per the germline V gene, CDR1 is SGHNT and CDR2 is YYREEE (reference sequence). V was shortened by 3 bases and J by 0 bases, with 13 bases between the two germline ends. The CDR3 is made up of 16 amino acids. In DNA, the CDR3 is TGTGCCAGCAGCTCGAAAAGCGGAAACTCCTACAATGAGCAGTTCTTC. It is translated as CASSSKSGNSYNEQFF.

This clone was observed once. This chain connects TRBV29-1 to TRBJ1-1; D is unclear. Germline V lookup: CDR1 SQVTM, CDR2 ANQGSEA. The CDR3 has 13 amino acids. V gave up 7 bases and J gave up 5 bases, with 17 bases separating them. The CDR3 protein is CSELGQVGTEAFF. CDR3 nucleotide sequence: TGCAGCGAACTAGGGCAGGTTGGAACTGAAGCTTTCTTT.

The DNA for the CDR3 is TGCGCCAGCAGCCAAGAAGCTATGGTCACCGGGGAGCTGTTTTTT. It encodes CASSQEAMVTGELFF. V and J are TRBV4-3 and TRBJ2-2; D uncertain. CDR3 size: 15 residues. Trimming pared 0 bases from V and 4 bases from J, leaving 9 bases between. CDR1 and CDR2 (germline): LGHNA, YSLEER.

The chain carries TRBV24-1 and TRBJ2-7; D is uncertain. The CDR3 contains 13 residues. CDR1 KGHDR and CDR2 SFDVKD come from the germline V gene. V dropped 3 bases and J dropped 2 bases, with 7 bases sitting between them. The DNA of the CDR3 is TGTGCCACCAGTGATCCACTAACCTACGAGCAGTACTTC. Protein: CATSDPLTYEQYF.

This clone was counted once. Other DNA variants within this sample encode the same CDR3. The chain couples TRBV5-6 to TRBJ1-5; no clear D. Germline V CDR1 and CDR2: SGHDT, YYEEEE. Trimming removed 2 bases at V and 2 bases at J, with 5 bases between. There are 13 residues in the CDR3. In DNA, the CDR3 is TGTGCCAGCAGCTTTTATGGCAATCAGCCCCAGCATTTT. This gives the protein CASSFYGNQPQHF.

The chain combines TRBV3-1 (or the pseudogene TRBV3-2) with TRBJ1-2; D is perhaps TRBD1 (5 bases). Germline V lookup: CDR1 LGHDT, CDR2 YNNKEL (reference sequence). Trimming pared 1 base from V and 4 bases from J, leaving 10 bases between. This CDR3 has 14 residues. CDR3 in amino acids: CASSQGTGPYGYTF. CDR3 nucleotides: TGTGCCAGCAGCCAAGGAACAGGCCCCTATGGCTACACCTTC.

V usage is TRBV5-1 and J usage is TRBJ1-2, with D hard to call. Germline assignment: CDR1 SGHRS and CDR2 YFSETQ. The CDR3 is 14 residues long. The V and J ends lost 0 bases and 2 bases respectively, with 8 bases between them. For the CDR3, the DNA is TGCGCCAGCAGCTTGGACCCTACGAACTATGGCTACACCTTC. Its translation: CASSLDPTNYGYTF. Based on the CDR3 plus reference TRBV5-1 and TRBJ1-2, the full variable domain is KAGVTQTPRYLIKTRGQQVTLSCSPISGHRSVSWYQQTPGQGLQFLFEYFSETQRNKGNFPGRFSGRQFSNSRSEMNVSTLELGDSALYLCASSLDPTNYGYTFGSGTRLTVV.

J is TRBJ1-1 and V is TRBV12-5, with D unclear. V was shortened by 2 bases and J by 0 bases, with 7 bases between the two germline ends. The CDR3 totals 14 residues. Germline V gene data show CDR1 as LGHNT and CDR2 as FRNRAP. CDR3 amino acids: CASGLLEMNTEAFF. In DNA form, the CDR3 reads TGTGCTAGTGGTTTGCTGGAGATGAACACTGAAGCTTTCTTT.